Below, 5 T cell receptor beta chains from the same sample are listed, as sequenced in a study of OX40 agonist ivuxolimab in advanced cancers. The table came from immunoSEQ multiplex PCR; TCRdb's copy has only in-frame clones and leaves some out. The sample yields tens of thousands of clones, 80% to 90% seen once. This specimen was CD4+ or CD8+ T cells sorted from blood, taken in a trial of the OX40 agonist ivuxolimab. The source of these receptors is an adult with an advanced solid tumor such as melanoma, head and neck, liver or kidney cancer.

The chain uses TRBV27 and TRBJ2-7, with D maybe TRBD1 (5 bases). This CDR3 has 16 amino acids. V lost 2 bases and J 0 bases, leaving 14 bases between the germline ends. CDR1 is MNHEY and CDR2 is SMNVEV in the germline V gene (reference sequence). The CDR3 coding sequence is TGTGCCAGCAGTTTAGCTCCTGGGGCGAGCTCCTACGAGCAGTACTTC. This translates into CASSLAPGASSYEQYF.

Concerning this clone itself: Other DNA variants within this sample encode the same CDR3. The chain joins TRBV27 to TRBJ2-7, with 9 positions matching TRBD2. Per the germline V gene, CDR1 is MNHEY and CDR2 is SMNVEV (reference sequence). The CDR3 covers 14 residues. The V segment lost 3 bases and the J segment 2 bases; nucleotides outside the gene matches: 2. The CDR3 sequence: CASSLAGGPYEQYF. CDR3 coding DNA: TGTGCCAGCAGTTTGGCGGGGGGGCCCTACGAGCAGTACTTC.

The chain links TRBV2 to TRBJ2-1; D is uncertain. The ends were cut back, 5 bases at V and 6 bases at J, with 5 bases in the middle. CDR1 is SNHLY, CDR2 FYNNEI, per germline. The CDR3 has 11 amino acids. In DNA form, the CDR3 reads TGTGCCAGCAGTCCAGGCAATGAGCAGTTCTTC. Protein sequence: CASSPGNEQFF.

The chain is built from TRBV7-9 and TRBJ2-1; no clear D. The CDR3 length is 10 residues. The germline CDR1 and CDR2 sequences are SEHNR and FQNEAQ (reference sequence). Trimming pared 3 bases from V and 9 bases from J, leaving 3 bases between. The CDR3 is CASSFGEQFF. CDR3 coding DNA: TGTGCCAGCAGCTTTGGTGAGCAGTTCTTC.

This clone was seen a handful of times. The rearrangement links TRBV27 to TRBJ1-1; 8 nucleotides agree with TRBD1. This CDR3 is built from 14 residues. Unmatched junction bases numbered 7, after V lost 5 bases and J lost 5 bases. In germline, CDR1 is MNHEY, CDR2 SMNVEV (reference sequence). CDR3 DNA sequence: TGTGCCAGCAGTAAAGGACAGGGCTGGACTGAAGCTTTCTTT. This translates into CASSKGQGWTEAFF.